These 10 T cell receptor beta chains share one sample of origin, sequenced in a study of T cells in Graves' hyperthyroidism and ophthalmopathy. Regions amplified from RNA transcripts were the TCR beta CDR3 regions. During a first-round RT-PCR of the TCR CDR3, the HTBI primer set was used. TCRdb re-called the multiplex PCR reads with MiXCR, one entry per CDR3 protein. The data show over 450,000 distinct CDR3 sequences, with about 15% seen just once and roughly a sixth held by the top ten. The sample taken for sequencing was blood. The source is a woman between 18 and 29 years old with Graves' ophthalmopathy.

This clonotype was picked up many times. The chain employs TRBV27 and TRBJ2-7; D unclear. The germline V gene has CDR1 MNHEY and CDR2 SMNVEV (reference sequence). CDR3 size: 15 residues. V gave up 2 bases and J gave up 3 bases, with 14 bases separating them. CDR3: CASSLSGPQFYEQYF. The CDR3 DNA reads TGTGCCAGCAGTTTAAGTGGACCGCAATTCTACGAGCAGTACTTC.

This clonotype appeared many times. V is TRBV3-1 and J is TRBJ1-2; the D is unclear. CDR1 is LGHDT, CDR2 YNNKEL, per germline (reference sequence). This CDR3 has 12 residues. The ends were cut back, 5 bases at V and 6 bases at J, with 10 bases in the middle. CDR3 bases: TGTGCCAGCAGCTCCCGGCCGGATGGCTACACCTTC. Protein sequence: CASSSRPDGYTF.

The sample holds many counts of this clonotype. The genes are TRBV20-1 and TRBJ2-7, with D maybe TRBD2 (5 bases). Germline CDR1 and CDR2: DFQATT and SNEGSKA (reference sequence). V shed 6 bases and J shed 6 bases, with 12 bases lying between them. There are 11 residues in the CDR3. CDR3 bases: TGCAGTGCCGCCTCGGGGAGCGAGCAGTACTTC. Protein sequence: CSAASGSEQYF.

This clonotype was observed at least ten times. This rearrangement joins TRBV28 to TRBJ2-2; D is perhaps TRBD2 (5 bases). The germline V gene encodes CDR1 MDHEN and CDR2 SYDVKM. The CDR3 extends over 13 amino acids. The germline V and J ends were trimmed by 6 bases and 4 bases, with 9 bases remaining between them. CDR3 in amino acids: CASRTSITGELFF. CDR3 DNA: TGTGCCAGCAGAACTAGTATCACCGGGGAGCTGTTTTTT. Using reference TRBV28 and TRBJ2-2 for the parts outside the CDR3, the full variable domain is DVKVTQSSRYLVKRTGEKVFLECVQDMDHENMFWYRQDPGLGLRLIYFSYDVKMKEKGDIPEGYSVSREKKERFSLILESASTNQTSMYLCASRTSITGELFFGEGSRLTVL.

The gene calls are TRBV10-3 and TRBJ1-2; D perhaps matches TRBD1 (5 bases). Looked up from germline, CDR1 is ENHRY and CDR2 is SYGVKD. V was trimmed by 1 base and J by 3 bases, leaving 18 bases between them. This CDR3 spans 17 amino acids. CDR3 amino acids: CAISEWGGDAGDYGYTF. As DNA, the CDR3 is TGTGCCATCAGTGAGTGGGGAGGGGACGCTGGGGACTATGGCTACACCTTC.

This clonotype was recorded at least ten times. V gene TRBV11-2 combines with J gene TRBJ1-5; D remains ambiguous. Germline loops: CDR1 SGHAT, CDR2 FQNNGV. The V gene lost 5 bases and the J gene lost 4 bases, with 6 bases spanning the gap. The CDR3 contains 12 residues. The CDR3 region is CASSTRNQPQHF. CDR3 nucleotide sequence: TGTGCCAGCAGCACGCGGAATCAGCCCCAGCATTTT.

This clonotype showed up many times. The rearrangement links TRBV7-8 to TRBJ1-2; 9 nucleotides match TRBD1. V lost 4 bases, J lost 8 bases, and 20 bases stayed unmatched. The length of the CDR3 is 18 residues. The germline gives CDR1 SGHVS, CDR2 FQNEAQ. CDR3 sequence (DNA): TGTGCCAGCAGCTCATTGTCCGGGACAGGGCGGTCTACGGGGGGCTACACCTTC. It is translated as CASSSLSGTGRSTGGYTF.

This clonotype has ten or more counts. The genes are TRBV5-1 and TRBJ1-1; the D is unclear. The V and J ends lost 5 bases and 6 bases respectively, with 14 bases between them. The CDR3 sequence is 13 residues long. The V gene's germline CDR1 is SGHRS and CDR2 YFSETQ. CDR3 in amino acids: CASRVGERPEAFF. In nucleotides, the CDR3 is TGCGCCAGCAGGGTGGGAGAACGGCCTGAAGCTTTCTTT.

This clonotype has ten or more counts. V and J are TRBV20-1 and TRBJ2-3; tentatively, D is TRBD1 (7 bases). The CDR3 is 16 residues long. Germline-derived CDR1 and CDR2 are DFQATT and SNEGSKA (reference sequence). Trimming stripped 0 bases from V and 2 bases from J, with 15 bases between. The CDR3 coding sequence is TGCAGTGCTAGAGATGTGGCCAGGGGGGACACAGATACGCAGTATTTT. The encoded protein is CSARDVARGDTDTQYF.

This clonotype was seen ten or more times. V gene TRBV6-1 combines with J gene TRBJ2-5; D unresolved. Trimming left V 6 bases short and J 4 bases short, with 15 bases between. The CDR3 sequence is 14 residues long. Germline CDR1 MNHNS, CDR2 SASEGT. This CDR3 reads CASRNHDSRETQYF. CDR3 sequence (DNA): TGTGCCAGCAGGAACCACGACTCGCGAGAGACCCAGTACTTC.